This entry describes one T cell receptor (beta chain). Its antigen is not identified. This record comes from a study of monozygotic twins with inflammatory bowel disease. The study, taken as a whole, reports: IBD patients showed reduced TCRbeta diversity (inverse Simpson) versus healthy co-twins.

This CDR3 spans 13 amino acids. The V gene's germline CDR1 is SGHDT and CDR2 YYEEEE. Researchers generated cDNA in eight separate reactions per sample. TCRdb re-called the 5' RACE reads and catalogs CDR3 proteins one per entry, DNA excluded. Its table lists some 200,000 distinct CDR3 sequences. The chain joins TRBV5-6 to TRBJ1-4; TCRdb indicates TRBD1, and absent DNA this call remains unverified. Sequenced: blood. The clonotype originates from a human donor with ulcerative colitis or Crohn's disease, or a healthy co-twin of an affected twin (not recorded which). The CDR3 loop reads CASSTGRSEKLFF.